These 25 T cell receptor beta chains were all obtained from the same sample, sequenced in a study of identifying expanded T cells in peripheral blood. Data came from immunoSEQ multiplex PCR; TCRdb stores just in-frame clones and leaves some out. The table includes about 82,000 clones, around 90% detected once. Sequencing input: blood. These receptors were collected from a person aged 18 to 70 in good health.

The J gene is TRBJ1-5, the V gene TRBV7-2, with TRBD1 as a possible D gene (5 bases). Germline lookup yields CDR1 SGHTA and CDR2 FQGNSA. CDR3 length: 15 residues. V was pared by 2 bases and J by 0 bases, with 8 bases between. CDR3 bases: TGTGCCAGCAGCTTATGGGGGAATAGCAATCAGCCCCAGCATTTT. Translating it yields CASSLWGNSNQPQHF.

The chain couples TRBV7-9 to TRBJ1-4; D is uncertain. CDR3 size: 15 residues. Trimming left V 5 bases short and J 0 bases short, with 10 bases between. Germline loops: CDR1 SEHNR, CDR2 FQNEAQ (reference sequence). CDR3 region: CASSKTEATNEKLFF. In DNA form, the CDR3 reads TGTGCCAGCAGCAAAACGGAGGCAACTAATGAAAAACTGTTTTTT.

The gene calls are TRBV2 and TRBJ1-2; 7 positions agree with TRBD1. Germline CDR1 reads SNHLY; CDR2 reads FYNNEI. The CDR3 contains 13 residues. Trimming took 8 bases from V and 5 from J; bases not matched to a gene: 8. DNA of the CDR3: TGTGCCAGCGGGTTGACAGGGCCTTATGGCTACACCTTC. It encodes CASGLTGPYGYTF.

The rearrangement links TRBV19 to TRBJ1-5; a possible D gene is TRBD1 (5 bases). Germline CDR1 reads LNHDA; CDR2 reads SQIVND (reference sequence). Trimming left V 5 bases short and J 3 bases short, with 14 bases between. CDR3 length: 15 residues. CDR3: CASSPSGGYNQPQHF. The CDR3 coding sequence is TGTGCCAGTAGTCCCTCGGGGGGTTACAATCAGCCCCAGCATTTT.

The V gene is TRBV21-1, the J gene TRBJ2-5; no check of the table's D call, TRBD1, against the DNA was made. TRBV21-1 has pseudogene status. CDR3 length: 18 residues. CDR3 loop: CASNYSTGFGPRQETQYF. The CDR3 nucleotides are TGTGCCAGCAACTATTCGACAGGGTTTGGTCCCCGACAAGAGACCCAGTACTTC.

This clone has a single count. The V and J genes are TRBV28 and TRBJ2-5; no firm D call. Trimming stripped 5 bases from V and 5 bases from J, with 9 bases between. CDR3 size: 12 residues. Germline CDR1 MDHEN, CDR2 SYDVKM. As DNA, the CDR3 is TGTGCCAGCAGTCTCGTACGGGAGACCCAGTACTTC. As protein: CASSLVRETQYF.

The chain has TRBV6-5 and TRBJ1-4; D is possibly TRBD1 (6 bases). This CDR3 is built from 15 residues. Per germline, CDR1 MNHEY and CDR2 SVGAGI. The V gene lost 4 bases and the J gene lost 9 bases, with 18 bases spanning the gap. The CDR3 nucleotides are TGTGCCAGCAGTTCCCTACAGGGCTTTACGAAAAAACTGTTTTTT. This translates into CASSSLQGFTKKLFF.

This clone showed up just once. The J gene is TRBJ2-5, the V gene TRBV19, with 8 nucleotides matching TRBD1. The junction had 4 bases not matched to a gene; V was cut back by 5 bases and J by 2 bases. The CDR3 is 14 amino acids. The germline V gene has CDR1 LNHDA and CDR2 SQIVND (reference sequence). The CDR3 spells CASSADRGQETQYF. The CDR3 DNA reads TGTGCCAGTAGTGCCGACAGGGGACAAGAGACCCAGTACTTC.

The J gene is TRBJ1-1, the V gene TRBV18, with D perhaps TRBD1 (6 bases). The CDR3 loop spans 14 amino acids. The V and J ends lost 4 bases and 0 bases respectively, with 9 bases between them. Germline values: CDR1 KGHSH, CDR2 LQKENI. CDR3 region: CASSRQDMNTEAFF. The CDR3 DNA reads as TGTGCCAGCTCACGACAGGACATGAACACTGAAGCTTTCTTT. Drawing the rest from reference TRBV18 and TRBJ1-1, the complete variable domain is NAGVMQNPRHLVRRRGQEARLRCSPMKGHSHVYWYRQLPEEGLKFMVYLQKENIIDESGMPKERFSAEFPKEGPSILRIQQVVRGDSAAYFCASSRQDMNTEAFFGQGTRLTVV.

The chain couples TRBV7-3 to TRBJ2-1; 12 bases agree with TRBD2. From germline, CDR1 is SGHTA and CDR2 FQGTGA. J was trimmed by 9 bases and V by 6 bases; bases with no gene match: 6. The CDR3 consists of 14 residues. CDR3 protein: CASSTTSGRIEQFF. The CDR3 DNA sequence: TGTGCCAGCAGTACGACTAGCGGGAGAATTGAGCAGTTCTTC.

The sample holds one count of this clone. This rearrangement joins TRBV29-1 to TRBJ1-4; tentatively, D is TRBD1 (5 bases). Germline loops: CDR1 SQVTM, CDR2 ANQGSEA. The CDR3 is 12 residues long. CDR3 coding DNA: TGCACCGTGGGCCAGGGAAATGAAAAACTGTTTTTT. Its protein product is CTVGQGNEKLFF.

This chain's CDR3 is CASSSPGGMEETQYF. In nucleotides, the CDR3 is TGTGCCAGCAGCTCCCCGGGGGGAATGGAGGAGACCCAGTACTTC. This chain links TRBV7-9 with TRBJ2-5, with 7 bases aligning to TRBD2. Trimming cost V 4 bases and J 5 bases; bases outside gene matches: 10. Germline V gene lookup returns CDR1 SEHNR and CDR2 FQNEAQ (reference sequence). This CDR3 contains 15 residues. The full variable domain, with the rest looked up from reference TRBV7-9 and TRBJ2-5, is DTGVSQNPRHKITKRGQNVTFRCDPISEHNRLYWYRQTLGQGPEFLTYFQNEAQLEKSRLLSDRFSAERPKGSFSTLEIQRTEQGDSAMYLCASSSPGGMEETQYFGPGTRLLVL.

The rearrangement links TRBV29-1 to TRBJ1-2; D gene unclear. This CDR3 has 12 residues. Germline V gene data show CDR1 as SQVTM and CDR2 as ANQGSEA. Trimming left V 8 bases short and J 4 bases short, with 14 bases between. The CDR3 DNA is TGCAGCTCCGGGGATGGCAGCTATGGCTACACCTTC. Its protein product is CSSGDGSYGYTF. Using reference TRBV29-1 and TRBJ1-2 for the parts outside the CDR3, the full variable domain is SAVISQKPSRDICQRGTSLTIQCQVDSQVTMMFWYRQQPGQSLTLIATANQGSEATYESGFVIDKFPISRPNLTFSTLTVSNMSPEDSSIYLCSSGDGSYGYTFGSGTRLTVV.

This chain links TRBV7-3 with TRBJ1-1; 9 bases are a match to TRBD1. Germline values: CDR1 SGHTA, CDR2 FQGTGA. V dropped 0 bases and J dropped 5; count of bases not matched to a gene: 16. The CDR3 covers 19 residues. The CDR3 here is CASSLTLARTGEEETEAFF. The CDR3 DNA reads as TGTGCCAGCAGCTTAACCCTAGCCCGGACAGGGGAGGAGGAGACTGAAGCTTTCTTT.

The rearrangement joins TRBV7-8 to TRBJ2-5; the match to TRBD2 covers 7 bases. CDR3 size: 13 residues. Per the germline V gene, CDR1 is SGHVS and CDR2 is FQNEAQ. V was clipped by 6 bases and J by 2 bases; unmatched bases: 3. The CDR3 loop reads CASSFSGQETQYF. The CDR3 region has the DNA TGTGCCAGCAGTTTTAGCGGGCAAGAGACCCAGTACTTC.

Here the CDR3 DNA reads TGCGCCAGCAGTTCGGGACAGGGAATGTGGAATGAGCAGTTCTTC. It yields the protein CASSSGQGMWNEQFF. J is TRBJ2-1 and V is TRBV10-2; 9 positions match TRBD1. The germline gives CDR1 WSHSY, CDR2 SAAADI. The CDR3 contains 15 residues. The V gene end was trimmed by 5 bases and the J gene end by 7 bases; junction bases not matched to a gene: 9.

The gene calls are TRBV2 and TRBJ2-1; 8 nucleotides align to TRBD1. The length of the CDR3 is 14 residues. Germline trimming cut 4 bases from V and 6 bases from J; bases unmatched to any gene: 5. CDR1 is SNHLY and CDR2 is FYNNEI in the germline V gene. The DNA for the CDR3 is TGTGCCAGCAGTGGGAGACAGGGGATCAATGAGCAGTTCTTC. This encodes CASSGRQGINEQFF.

V gene TRBV5-1 combines with J gene TRBJ2-1; TRBD1 agrees at 8 bases. Germline assignment: CDR1 SGHRS and CDR2 YFSETQ. The CDR3 spans 16 residues. Trimming took 2 bases from V and 6 from J; bases not matched to a gene: 10. This CDR3 is CASSFLSRTGLNEQFF. The DNA of the CDR3 is TGCGCCAGCAGCTTCCTGAGTCGGACAGGGCTCAATGAGCAGTTCTTC.

The chain recombines TRBV6-1 with TRBJ2-7; 10 positions match TRBD2. There are 15 residues in the CDR3. With V trimmed by 6 bases and J by 2 bases, 7 bases remained unmatched. The germline V gene has CDR1 MNHNS and CDR2 SASEGT. The CDR3 spells CASSLDLAGAYEQYF. The CDR3 DNA sequence: TGTGCCAGCAGCTTAGATCTAGCGGGAGCCTACGAGCAGTACTTC.

The chain carries TRBV7-3 and TRBJ2-1; no firm D call. CDR1 and CDR2 from the germline V gene are SGHTA and FQGTGA. V was shortened by 5 bases and J by 8 bases, with 13 bases between the two germline ends. The CDR3 loop spans 13 amino acids. The CDR3 here is CASSPKGWDEQFF. The CDR3 nucleotides read TGTGCCAGCAGCCCAAAAGGGTGGGATGAGCAGTTCTTC.

The chain joins TRBV7-8 to TRBJ2-7; TRBD2 agrees at 12 bases. Germline V lookup: CDR1 SGHVS, CDR2 FQNEAQ. Trimming cost V 4 bases and J 3 bases; bases outside gene matches: 4. This CDR3 has 15 residues. CDR3 in amino acids: CASSYGLAGNYEQYF. The CDR3 DNA is TGTGCCAGCAGCTACGGACTAGCGGGGAACTACGAGCAGTACTTC.

The J gene is TRBJ2-3, the V gene TRBV10-2, with 9 bases that match TRBD2. This CDR3 region has 16 residues. J lost 4 bases, V lost 1 base, and 6 bases had no gene match. CDR1 WSHSY and CDR2 SAAADI come from the germline V gene. CDR3 nucleotides: TGCGCCAGCAGTGAGTTTGGCGGGGGGGCTGCAGATACGCAGTATTTT. It yields the protein CASSEFGGGAADTQYF.

This chain links TRBV25-1 with TRBJ1-1; D is perhaps TRBD1 (6 bases). Between the trimmed V and J ends, which lost 4 bases and 0 bases, there was a span of 9 bases. The CDR3 contains 14 residues. The germline V gene encodes CDR1 MGHDK and CDR2 SYGVNS. CDR3 sequence: CASSGRGVNTEAFF. CDR3 coding DNA: TGTGCCAGCAGTGGGAGGGGGGTGAACACTGAAGCTTTCTTT. Complete variable domain (other parts from reference TRBV25-1 and TRBJ1-1): EADIYQTPRYLVIGTGKKITLECSQTMGHDKMYWYQQDPGMELHLIHYSYGVNSTEKGDLSSESTVSRIRTEHFPLTLESARPSHTSQYLCASSGRGVNTEAFFGQGTRLTVV.

The chain employs TRBV19 and TRBJ1-5; no reliable D call. Looked up from germline, CDR1 is LNHDA and CDR2 is SQIVND (reference sequence). The V gene lost 5 bases and the J gene lost 4 bases, with 12 bases spanning the gap. The CDR3 runs to 14 residues. The chain's CDR3 is CASSPFTGNQPQHF. Written as DNA, the CDR3 is TGTGCCAGTAGTCCCTTTACGGGGAATCAGCCCCAGCATTTT. The full variable domain, with the rest looked up from reference TRBV19 and TRBJ1-5, is DGGITQSPKYLFRKEGQNVTLSCEQNLNHDAMYWYRQDPGQGLRLIYYSQIVNDFQKGDIAEGYSVSREKKESFPLTVTSAQKNPTAFYLCASSPFTGNQPQHFGDGTRLSIL.

The chain joins TRBV19 to TRBJ1-2, with D perhaps matching TRBD1 (5 bases). Germline CDR1 and CDR2: LNHDA and SQIVND (reference sequence). V was shortened by 4 bases and J by 7 bases, with 19 bases between the two germline ends. The CDR3 has 15 amino acids. The CDR3 nucleotides are TGTGCCAGTAGTAGCCGCGGGACCGCTCGAGGTGGCTACACCTTC. It is translated as CASSSRGTARGGYTF.